This T cell receptor (beta chain) was identified during a study of blood T cells in healthy people across ages. Study results and caveats: Long-lived donors carried more naive CD4+ cells and greater diversity than aged donors. Strong correlation was found linking TCR beta diversity to naive T cell percentage.

This clonotype showed up just a few times. Its antigen is currently unknown. The donors, aged about 6 to 95, were healthy Caucasians from Russia. PCR was performed a second time for about 6 to 11 cycles using a sample-barcoded 5' primer and a J-beta primer mix. Every cDNA molecule carried a tag from a template-switch adaptor bearing 12 random nucleotides. In TCRdb, the 5' RACE reads were re-called with MiXCR into one record per CDR3 protein. The data show roughly 1,700,000 distinct CDR3 sequences, roughly 30% seen once. V trimming: 0 bases; J trimming: 1 base; junction bases outside the gene matches: 6. Germline CDR1 and CDR2: LGHNA and YNFKEQ. The CDR3 consists of 19 residues.

This sequence was found in a young woman in good health. This chain uses TRBV4-2 with TRBJ2-5; 15 nucleotides align to TRBD2. Material for sequencing was blood. This CDR3 reads CASSQDLGLAGGTQETQYF. For the CDR3, the DNA is TGTGCCAGCAGCCAAGACCTGGGACTAGCGGGGGGTACCCAAGAGACCCAGTACTTC.